Listed below are T cell receptor beta chains from one sample, sequenced in a study of esophageal squamous cell carcinoma under preoperative chemotherapy. A single record per CDR3 protein comes from TCRdb applying MiXCR to the PCR reads. Here the sample spans 30,000 or so distinct CDR3 sequences, less than 65% being singletons. This sample was gathered from a patient given preoperative chemotherapy. These receptors originate from a human donor with esophageal squamous cell carcinoma. The donor label of this sample is uncertain. The CDR3 runs from the conserved cysteine through the conserved F or W. D genes are given only for firm matches. Expanded clones get a size class; other rows say once, few or many, or leave the size out.

d_call	v_call	j_call	clone_size	cdr3_aa	cdr3_nt
-	TRBV7-2	TRBJ2-7	many	CASSSTGWERAEQYF	TGTGCCAGCAGCTCGACAGGGTGGGAGCGGGCCGAGCAGTACTTC
TRBD1	TRBV12-3/TRBV12-4	TRBJ2-5	-	CASSDDRGADETQYF	TGTGCCAGCAGTGATGACAGGGGGGCGGATGAGACCCAGTACTTC
-	TRBV6-1	TRBJ2-7	-	CASRDHRDEQYF	TGTGCCAGCAGGGATCACAGGGACGAGCAGTACTTC
-	TRBV7-2	TRBJ2-4	-	CASSSVLRAKNTQYF	TGTGCCAGCAGCTCGGTGCTGCGAGCCAAAAACACGCAGTACTTC
-	TRBV6-1	TRBJ2-5	medium-sized	CASSEVRAETQYF	TGTGCCAGCAGTGAAGTTCGCGCGGAGACCCAGTACTTC
TRBD2	TRBV7-2	TRBJ2-5	-	CASSYAGLAGGRQETQFF	TGTGCCAGCAGCTATGCAGGCCTGGCGGGGGGGCGCCAGGAGACCCAGTTTTTC
-	TRBV6-5	TRBJ2-2	-	CASSYSSLQSRGELFF	TGTGCCAGCAGTTACTCGAGCCTACAATCGAGGGGGGAGCTGTTTTTT
-	TRBV7-2	TRBJ2-7	many	CASSLGSYEQYF	TGTGCCAGCAGCTTAGGCTCCTACGAGCAGTACTTC
-	TRBV11-2	TRBJ2-5	-	CASSLGPDTLGGETQYF	TGTGCCAGCAGCTTAGGCCCGGACACCCTCGGTGGGGAGACCCAGTACTTC
-	TRBV7-3	TRBJ2-5	-	CASRLDSATETQYF	TGTGCCAGCAGGCTGGACTCAGCGACGGAGACCCAGTACTTC
-	TRBV7-2	TRBJ2-4	-	CPSSVTGLCAKDTQYF	TGTCCCAGCAGCGTCACGGGGCTGTGCGCCAAAGACACTCAGTACTTT
TRBD2	TRBV7-6	TRBJ2-1	medium-sized	CASSLLAGGNEQFF	TGTGCCAGCAGCTTACTGGCGGGGGGCAATGAGCAGTTCTTC
-	TRBV6-1	TRBJ2-7	-	CGSGAGQWATDMQYF	TGTGGCAGCGGTGCGGGGCAGTGGGCCACAGACATGCAGTACTTC
TRBD2	TRBV7-6	TRBJ2-3	-	CASSGGGDTDTQYF	TGTGCGAGCAGCGGGGGGGGGGACACAGATACCCAGTATTTC
-	TRBV7-3	TRBJ2-5	-	CASSPGLGGGDQDTQYF	TGTGCCAGCAGCCCGGGACTGGGGGGCGGGGACCAAGATACCCAGTACTTC
-	TRBV6-1	TRBJ2-3	-	CASSPGLADDIQYF	TGTGCCAGCAGTCCGGGGCTAGCCGACGACATTCAGTATTTT
-	TRBV7-8	TRBJ2-1	-	CASSSWNNTQFF	TGTGCCAGCAGCAGCTGGAACAATACGCAGTTTTTT
-	TRBV7-3	TRBJ2-2	-	CASSLNTNTGELFF	TGTGCCAGCAGCCTTAATACGAACACCGGGGAGCTGTTTTTT
TRBD1	TRBV27	TRBJ2-7	few	CASRDRDPVF	TGTGCCAGCCGAGACAGGGACCCCGTCTTC
-	TRBV6-1	TRBJ1-6	many	CASSPYPPGTIGSPLHF	TGTGCCAGCAGCCCCTATCCCCCCGGGACAATCGGTTCACCCCTCCACTTT
-	TRBV6-1	TRBJ2-4	-	CASRGRGGTDTQYF	TGTGCCAGCAGGGGGCGTGGAGGCACAGACACTCAGTACTTC
TRBD2	TRBV19	TRBJ2-3	once	CASSIDLSGGSLLDTQYF	TGTGCCAGTAGTATAGATCTTAGCGGGGGCTCCCTTCTGGATACGCAGTATTTT
TRBD2	TRBV6-1	TRBJ2-3	-	CASRRTSGSPDTQYF	TGTGCCAGCCGGAGGACTAGCGGGAGCCCAGATACGCAGTATTTT
-	TRBV10-3	TRBJ2-3	-	CARQKGAWAKDTQYF	TGTGCCCGTCAAAAAGGGGCGTGGGCCAAAGACACGCAGTATTTT
TRBD2	TRBV6-1	TRBJ2-5	-	CASGLAGDETQYF	TGTGCCAGCGGACTAGCGGGTGACGAGACCCAGTACTTC
-	TRBV28	TRBJ2-1	many	CASTPVGRNEQFF	TGTGCCAGCACCCCCGTTGGTAGAAATGAGCAGTTCTTC
TRBD2	TRBV7-3	TRBJ2-3	-	CASSVKLGGGDEETQYF	TGTGCCAGCAGCGTGAAACTCGGGGGGGGGGATGAAGAGACGCAGTATTTC
-	TRBV7-8	TRBJ2-1	-	CGRSLVGGGKNTQFF	TGTGGCCGCAGCTTGGTGGGGGGAGGCAAAAATACGCAGTTTTTC
-	TRBV7-2	TRBJ2-1	few	CASSLGIYEQFF	TGTGCCAGCAGCTTGGGGATCTACGAGCAGTTCTTC
TRBD2	TRBV7-3	TRBJ2-1	many	CASSLTGGAENEQFF	TGTGCCAGCAGCTTAACCGGGGGGGCGGAGAATGAGCAGTTCTTC